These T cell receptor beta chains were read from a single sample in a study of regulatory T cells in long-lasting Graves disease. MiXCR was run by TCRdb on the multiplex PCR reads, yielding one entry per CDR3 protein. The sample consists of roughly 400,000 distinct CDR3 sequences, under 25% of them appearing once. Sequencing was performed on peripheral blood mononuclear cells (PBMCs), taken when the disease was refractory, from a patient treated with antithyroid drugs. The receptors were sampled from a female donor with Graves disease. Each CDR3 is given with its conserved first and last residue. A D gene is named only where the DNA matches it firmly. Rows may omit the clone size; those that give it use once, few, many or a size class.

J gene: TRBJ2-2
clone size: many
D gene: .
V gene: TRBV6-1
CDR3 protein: CASCRTDINTGELFF
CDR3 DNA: TGTGCCAGCTGTAGGACAGACATAAACACCGGGGAGCTGTTTTTT

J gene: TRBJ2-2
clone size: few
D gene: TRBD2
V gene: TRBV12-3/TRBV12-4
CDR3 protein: CASSFIGTSPGELFF
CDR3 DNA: TGTGCCAGCAGTTTTATTGGGACTAGCCCCGGGGAGCTGTTTTTT

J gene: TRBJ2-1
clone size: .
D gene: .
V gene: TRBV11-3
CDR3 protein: CASSSTTYNEQFF
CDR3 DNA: TGTGCCAGCAGCTCGACAACATACAATGAGCAGTTCTTC

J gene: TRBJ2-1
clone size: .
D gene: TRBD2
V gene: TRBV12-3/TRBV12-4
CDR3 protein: CASSALRSPGTSGIYNEQFF
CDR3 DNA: TGTGCCAGCAGTGCCTTGCGTAGTCCCGGGACTAGCGGAATATACAATGAGCAGTTCTTC

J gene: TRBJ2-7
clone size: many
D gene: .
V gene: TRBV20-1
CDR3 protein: CSARIRQSSYEQYF
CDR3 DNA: TGCAGTGCTAGGATCCGACAGAGCTCCTACGAGCAGTACTTC

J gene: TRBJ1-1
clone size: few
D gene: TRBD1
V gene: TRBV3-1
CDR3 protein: CASSQAFGTVGAFF
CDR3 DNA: TGTGCCAGCAGCCAAGCCTTCGGGACAGTCGGGGCTTTCTTT

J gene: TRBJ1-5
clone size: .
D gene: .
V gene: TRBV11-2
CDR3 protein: CASSLDMVGQPQHF
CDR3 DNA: TGTGCCAGCAGCTTAGATATGGTGGGCCAGCCCCAGCATTTT

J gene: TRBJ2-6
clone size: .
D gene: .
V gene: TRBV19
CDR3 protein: CASSIERAGRSSGANVLTF
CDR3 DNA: TGTGCCAGTAGTATAGAGAGGGCTGGCAGGTCCTCTGGGGCCAACGTCCTGACTTTC

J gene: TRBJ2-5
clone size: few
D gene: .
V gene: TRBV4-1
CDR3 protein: CASSHPEGVAGETQYF
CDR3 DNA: TGCGCCAGCAGCCACCCCGAGGGGGTTGCCGGGGAGACCCAGTACTTC

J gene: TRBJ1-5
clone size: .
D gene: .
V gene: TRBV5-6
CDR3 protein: CASSPGPQSNQPQHF
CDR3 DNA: TGTGCCAGCAGCCCCGGACCCCAGAGCAATCAGCCCCAGCATTTT

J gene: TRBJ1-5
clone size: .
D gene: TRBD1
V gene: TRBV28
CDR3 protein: CASSSTGAVRGGGNQPQHF
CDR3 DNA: TGTGCCAGCAGTTCGACAGGGGCGGTGAGGGGCGGTGGAAATCAGCCCCAGCATTTT

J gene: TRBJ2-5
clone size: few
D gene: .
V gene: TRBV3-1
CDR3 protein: CANSQEMTTRAGRETQYF
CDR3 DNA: TGTGCCAACAGCCAAGAAATGACGACCCGGGCCGGGCGAGAGACCCAGTACTTC

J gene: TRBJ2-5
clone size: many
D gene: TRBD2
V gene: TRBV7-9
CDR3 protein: CASSLTSTQETQYF
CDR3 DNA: TGTGCCAGCAGCTTGACTAGCACCCAAGAGACCCAGTACTTC

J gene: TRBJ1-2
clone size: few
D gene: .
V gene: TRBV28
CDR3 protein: CASSFLQTVYGYTF
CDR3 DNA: TGTGCCAGCAGTTTTTTACAGACAGTCTATGGCTACACCTTC

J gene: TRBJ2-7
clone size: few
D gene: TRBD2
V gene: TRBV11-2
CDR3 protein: CASSLEGTSGRGEQYF
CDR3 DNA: TGTGCCAGCAGCTTAGAGGGGACTAGCGGGAGGGGGGAGCAGTACTTC

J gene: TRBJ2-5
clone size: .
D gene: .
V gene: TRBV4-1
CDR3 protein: CASSPHNGETQYF
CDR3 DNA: TGCGCCAGCAGCCCGCATAACGGAGAGACCCAGTACTTC

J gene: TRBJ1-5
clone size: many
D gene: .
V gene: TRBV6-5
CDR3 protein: CASSYSSGSANQPQHF
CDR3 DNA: TGTGCCAGCAGTTACAGTTCAGGCTCTGCCAATCAGCCCCAGCATTTT

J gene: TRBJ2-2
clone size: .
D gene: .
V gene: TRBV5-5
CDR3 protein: CASTKNTGELFF
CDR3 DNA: TGTGCCAGCACAAAGAACACCGGGGAGCTGTTTTTT

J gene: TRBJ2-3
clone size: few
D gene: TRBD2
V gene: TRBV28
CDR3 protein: CASSSGLAGGPRDTQYF
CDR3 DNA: TGTGCCAGCAGTTCGGGGCTAGCGGGAGGGCCACGGGATACGCAGTATTTT

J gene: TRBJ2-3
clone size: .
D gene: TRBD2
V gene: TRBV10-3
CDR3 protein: CAVGLADSTDTQYF
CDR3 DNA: TGTGCCGTTGGACTAGCGGATAGCACAGATACGCAGTATTTT

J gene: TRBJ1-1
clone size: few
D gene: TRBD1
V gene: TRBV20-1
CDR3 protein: CSASPDRMNTEAFF
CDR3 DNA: TGCAGTGCTAGCCCGGACAGGATGAACACTGAAGCTTTCTTT

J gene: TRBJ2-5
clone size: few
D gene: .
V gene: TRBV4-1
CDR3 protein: CASSQRTQETQYF
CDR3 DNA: TGCGCCAGCAGCCAAAGGACGCAAGAGACCCAGTACTTC